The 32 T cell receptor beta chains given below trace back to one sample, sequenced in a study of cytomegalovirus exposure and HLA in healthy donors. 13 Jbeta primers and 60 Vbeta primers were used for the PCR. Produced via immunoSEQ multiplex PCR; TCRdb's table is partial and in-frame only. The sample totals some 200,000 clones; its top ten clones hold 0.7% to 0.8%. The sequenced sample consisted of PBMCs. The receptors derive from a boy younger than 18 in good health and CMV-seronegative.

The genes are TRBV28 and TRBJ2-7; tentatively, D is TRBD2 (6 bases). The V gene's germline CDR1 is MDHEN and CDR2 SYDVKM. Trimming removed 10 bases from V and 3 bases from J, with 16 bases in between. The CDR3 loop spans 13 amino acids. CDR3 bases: TGTGCCACATACCGGGACTTCGTCTACGAGCAGTACTTC. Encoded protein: CATYRDFVYEQYF.

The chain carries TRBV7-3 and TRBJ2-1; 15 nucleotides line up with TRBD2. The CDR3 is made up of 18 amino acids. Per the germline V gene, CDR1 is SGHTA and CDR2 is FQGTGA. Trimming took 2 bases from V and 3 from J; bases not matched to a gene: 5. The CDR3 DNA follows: TGTGCCAGCAGCTTAGAGGGACTAGCGGGGGGTTTCTACAATGAGCAGTTCTTC. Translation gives CASSLEGLAGGFYNEQFF.

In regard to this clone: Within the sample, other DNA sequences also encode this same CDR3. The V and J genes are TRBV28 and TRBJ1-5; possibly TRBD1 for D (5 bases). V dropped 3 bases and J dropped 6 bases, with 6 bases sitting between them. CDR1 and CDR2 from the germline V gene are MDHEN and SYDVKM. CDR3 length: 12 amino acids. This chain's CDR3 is CASSFGGQPQHF. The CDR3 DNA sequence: TGTGCCAGCAGTTTCGGGGGTCAGCCCCAGCATTTT.

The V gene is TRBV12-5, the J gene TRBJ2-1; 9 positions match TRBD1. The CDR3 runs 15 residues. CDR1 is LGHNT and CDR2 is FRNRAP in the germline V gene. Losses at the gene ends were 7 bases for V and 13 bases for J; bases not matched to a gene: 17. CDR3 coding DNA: TGTGCTAGTGCCCCATCGGGACAGGGCCCCCCGCTCCAGTTCTTC. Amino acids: CASAPSGQGPPLQFF.

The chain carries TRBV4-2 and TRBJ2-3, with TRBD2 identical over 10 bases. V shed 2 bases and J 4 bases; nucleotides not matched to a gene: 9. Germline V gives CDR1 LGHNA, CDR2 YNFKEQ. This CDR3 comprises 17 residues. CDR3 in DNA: TGTGCCAGCAGCCAATCGGGACTAGCGAAGAGCGCAGATACGCAGTATTTT. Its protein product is CASSQSGLAKSADTQYF.

As DNA, the CDR3 is TGTGCCAGCAGCAAAGACCGGGGGGGGCCCTACGAGCAGTACTTC. This codes for CASSKDRGGPYEQYF. This chain uses TRBV21-1 with TRBJ2-7; TRBD2, the table's D call, was not compared with the DNA. TRBV21-1 is reported as a pseudogene. The CDR3 has 15 amino acids.

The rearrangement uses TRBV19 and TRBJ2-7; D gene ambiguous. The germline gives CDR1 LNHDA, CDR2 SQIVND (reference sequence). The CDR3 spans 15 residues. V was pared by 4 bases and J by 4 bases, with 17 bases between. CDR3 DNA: TGTGCCAGTAGTAGTTCTTCAGGTCTGACATACGAGCAGTACTTC. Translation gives CASSSSSGLTYEQYF.

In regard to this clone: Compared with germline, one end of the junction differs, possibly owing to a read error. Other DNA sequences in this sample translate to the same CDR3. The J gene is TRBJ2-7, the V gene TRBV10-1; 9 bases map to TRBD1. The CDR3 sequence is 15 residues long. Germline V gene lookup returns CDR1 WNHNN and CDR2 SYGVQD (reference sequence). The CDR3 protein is CASSESLGQGLVQYF. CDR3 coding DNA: TGCGCCAGTAGTGAGTCGCTAGGACAGGGGTTGGTGCAGTACTTC.

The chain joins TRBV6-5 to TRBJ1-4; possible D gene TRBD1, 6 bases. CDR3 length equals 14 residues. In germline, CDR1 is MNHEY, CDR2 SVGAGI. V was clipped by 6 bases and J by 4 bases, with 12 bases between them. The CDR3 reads CASRRDRINEKLFF. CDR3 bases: TGTGCCAGCAGGCGAGACAGGATTAATGAAAAACTGTTTTTT.

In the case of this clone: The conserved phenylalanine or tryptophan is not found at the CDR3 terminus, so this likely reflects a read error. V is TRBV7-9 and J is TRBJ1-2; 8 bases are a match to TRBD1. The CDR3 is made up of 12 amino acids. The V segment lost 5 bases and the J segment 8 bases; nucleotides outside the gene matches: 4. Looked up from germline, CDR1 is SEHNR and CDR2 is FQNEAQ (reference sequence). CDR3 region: CASSPGGLGYTL. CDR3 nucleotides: TGTGCCAGCAGCCCAGGGGGCCTAGGCTACACCTTA.

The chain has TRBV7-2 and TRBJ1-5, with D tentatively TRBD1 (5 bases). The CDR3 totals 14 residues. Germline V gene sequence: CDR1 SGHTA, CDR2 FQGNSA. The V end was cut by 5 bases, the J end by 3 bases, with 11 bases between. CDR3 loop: CASSRQSLNQPQHF. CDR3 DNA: TGTGCCAGCAGCCGACAGAGCCTCAATCAGCCCCAGCATTTT.

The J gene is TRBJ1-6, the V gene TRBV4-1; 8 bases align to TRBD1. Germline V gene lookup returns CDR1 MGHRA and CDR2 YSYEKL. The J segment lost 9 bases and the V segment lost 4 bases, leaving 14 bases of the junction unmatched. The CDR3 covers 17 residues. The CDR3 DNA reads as TGCGCCAGCAGCCCTCCCAGGACAGGGAGAGAAGGTTCACCCCTCCACTTT. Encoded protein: CASSPPRTGREGSPLHF.

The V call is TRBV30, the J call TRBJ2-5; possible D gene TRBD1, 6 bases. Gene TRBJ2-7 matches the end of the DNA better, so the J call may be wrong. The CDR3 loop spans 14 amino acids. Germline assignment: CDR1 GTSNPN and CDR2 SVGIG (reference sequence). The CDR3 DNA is TGTGCCTGGAGTGTACAGGCAGGGGTCTACGAGCAGTACTTC. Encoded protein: CAWSVQAGVYEQYF.

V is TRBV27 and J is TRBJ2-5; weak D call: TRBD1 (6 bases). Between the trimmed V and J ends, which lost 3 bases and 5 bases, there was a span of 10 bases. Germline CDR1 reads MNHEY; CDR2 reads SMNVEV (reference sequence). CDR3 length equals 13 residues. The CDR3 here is CASSFTGIETQYF. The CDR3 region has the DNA TGTGCCAGCAGTTTCACAGGGATTGAGACCCAGTACTTC.

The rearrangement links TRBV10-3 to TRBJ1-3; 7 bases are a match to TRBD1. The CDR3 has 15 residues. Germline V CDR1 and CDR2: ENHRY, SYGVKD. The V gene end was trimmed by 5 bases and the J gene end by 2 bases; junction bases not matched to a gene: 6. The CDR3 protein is CAISPRDSAGNTIYF. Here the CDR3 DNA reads TGTGCCATCAGTCCTAGGGACAGTGCTGGAAACACCATATATTTT.

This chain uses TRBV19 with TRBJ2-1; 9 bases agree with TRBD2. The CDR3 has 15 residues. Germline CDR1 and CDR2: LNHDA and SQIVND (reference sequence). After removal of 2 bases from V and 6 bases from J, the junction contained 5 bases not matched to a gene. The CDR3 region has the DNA TGTGCCAGTAGTATATACGCGGGGGGGCTCAATGAGCAGTTCTTC. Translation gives CASSIYAGGLNEQFF.

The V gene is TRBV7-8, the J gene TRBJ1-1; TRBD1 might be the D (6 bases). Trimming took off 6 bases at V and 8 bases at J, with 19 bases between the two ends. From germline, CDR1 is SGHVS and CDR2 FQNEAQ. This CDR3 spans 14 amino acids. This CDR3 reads CASRLNPGASEAFF. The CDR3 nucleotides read TGTGCCAGCAGGCTCAATCCAGGGGCTTCCGAAGCTTTCTTT.

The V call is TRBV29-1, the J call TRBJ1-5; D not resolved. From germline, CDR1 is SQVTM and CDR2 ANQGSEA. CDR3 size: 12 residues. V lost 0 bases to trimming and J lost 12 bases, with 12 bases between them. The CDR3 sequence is CSVEDTGLLQHF. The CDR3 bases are TGCAGCGTTGAAGATACCGGACTTCTCCAGCATTTT.

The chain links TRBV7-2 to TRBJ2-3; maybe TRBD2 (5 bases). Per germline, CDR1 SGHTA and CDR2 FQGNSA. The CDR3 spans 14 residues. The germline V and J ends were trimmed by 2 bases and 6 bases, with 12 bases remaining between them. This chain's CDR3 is CASSLRGSADTQYF. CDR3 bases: TGTGCCAGCAGCTTAAGAGGGAGCGCGGATACGCAGTATTTT.

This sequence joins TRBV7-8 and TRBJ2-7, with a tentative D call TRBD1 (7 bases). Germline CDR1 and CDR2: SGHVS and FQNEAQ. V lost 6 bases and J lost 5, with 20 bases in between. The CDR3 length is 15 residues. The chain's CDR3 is CASSPDREADDEQYF. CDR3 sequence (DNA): TGTGCCAGCAGTCCCGACAGGGAGGCGGACGACGAGCAGTACTTC. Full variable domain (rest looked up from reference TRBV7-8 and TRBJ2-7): GAGVSQSPRYKVAKRGQDVALRCDPISGHVSLFWYQQALGQGPEFLTYFQNEAQLDKSGLPSDRFFAERPEGSVSTLKIQRTQQEDSAVYLCASSPDREADDEQYFGPGTRLTVT.

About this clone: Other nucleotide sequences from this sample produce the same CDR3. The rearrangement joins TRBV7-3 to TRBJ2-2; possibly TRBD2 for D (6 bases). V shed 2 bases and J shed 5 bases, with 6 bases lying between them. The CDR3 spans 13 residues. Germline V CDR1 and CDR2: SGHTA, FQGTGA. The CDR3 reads CASSLGGTGELFF. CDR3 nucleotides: TGTGCCAGCAGCTTAGGGGGGACCGGGGAGCTGTTTTTT.

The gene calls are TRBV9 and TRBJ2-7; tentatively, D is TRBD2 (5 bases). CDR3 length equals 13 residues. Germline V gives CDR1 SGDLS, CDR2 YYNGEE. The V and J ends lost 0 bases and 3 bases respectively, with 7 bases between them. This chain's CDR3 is CASSVDGGYEQYF. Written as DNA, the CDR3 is TGTGCCAGCAGCGTAGACGGAGGCTACGAGCAGTACTTC. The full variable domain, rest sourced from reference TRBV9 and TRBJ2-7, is DSGVTQTPKHLITATGQRVTLRCSPRSGDLSVYWYQQSLDQGLQFLIQYYNGEERAKGNILERFSAQQFPDLHSELNLSSLELGDSALYFCASSVDGGYEQYFGPGTRLTVT.

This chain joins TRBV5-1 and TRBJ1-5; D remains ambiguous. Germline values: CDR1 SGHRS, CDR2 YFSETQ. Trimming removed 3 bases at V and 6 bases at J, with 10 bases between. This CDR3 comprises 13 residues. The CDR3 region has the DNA TGCGCCAGCAGCTACGGGGAGGGTCAGCCCCAGCATTTT. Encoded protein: CASSYGEGQPQHF.

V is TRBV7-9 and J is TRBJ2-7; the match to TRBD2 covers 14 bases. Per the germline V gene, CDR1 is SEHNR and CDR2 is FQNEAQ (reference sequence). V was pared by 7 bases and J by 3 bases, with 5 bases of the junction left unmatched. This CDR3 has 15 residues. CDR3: CASKSGTSGGYEQYF. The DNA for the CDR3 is TGTGCCAGCAAATCCGGGACTAGCGGGGGCTACGAGCAGTACTTC.

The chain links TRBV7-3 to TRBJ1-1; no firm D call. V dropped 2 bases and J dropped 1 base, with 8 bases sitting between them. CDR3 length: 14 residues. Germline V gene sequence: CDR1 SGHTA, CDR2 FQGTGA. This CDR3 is CASSLFSGNTEAFF. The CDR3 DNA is TGTGCCAGCAGCTTATTTTCGGGGAACACTGAAGCTTTCTTT.

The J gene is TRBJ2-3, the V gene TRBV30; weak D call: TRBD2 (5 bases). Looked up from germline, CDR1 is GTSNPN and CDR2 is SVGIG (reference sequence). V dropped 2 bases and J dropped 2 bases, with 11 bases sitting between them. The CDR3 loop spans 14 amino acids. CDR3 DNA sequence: TGTGCCTGGAGTTCGACGGGGTTCACAGATACGCAGTATTTT. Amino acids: CAWSSTGFTDTQYF.

CDR3 amino acids: CASGALETNQPQHF. Here the CDR3 DNA reads TGTGCCAGCGGGGCGCTCGAAACAAATCAGCCCCAGCATTTT. The chain carries TRBV27 and TRBJ1-5; perhaps TRBD1 as D (5 bases). The CDR3 spans 14 residues. Germline V gene data show CDR1 as MNHEY and CDR2 as SMNVEV (reference sequence). V gave up 8 bases and J gave up 4 bases, with 15 bases separating them.

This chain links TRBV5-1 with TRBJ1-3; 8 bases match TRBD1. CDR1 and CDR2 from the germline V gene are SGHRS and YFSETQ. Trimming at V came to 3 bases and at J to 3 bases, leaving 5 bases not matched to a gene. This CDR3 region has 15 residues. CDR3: CASSYRTGIGNTIYF. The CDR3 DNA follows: TGCGCCAGCAGCTATAGGACAGGGATTGGAAACACCATATATTTT.

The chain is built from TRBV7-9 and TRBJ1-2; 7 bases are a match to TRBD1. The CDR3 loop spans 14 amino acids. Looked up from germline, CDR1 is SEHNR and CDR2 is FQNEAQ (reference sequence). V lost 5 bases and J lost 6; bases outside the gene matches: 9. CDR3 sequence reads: CASSARQGNNGYTF. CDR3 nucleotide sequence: TGTGCCAGCAGCGCCCGACAGGGCAACAATGGCTACACCTTC. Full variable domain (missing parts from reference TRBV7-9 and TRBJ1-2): DTGVSQNPRHKITKRGQNVTFRCDPISEHNRLYWYRQTLGQGPEFLTYFQNEAQLEKSRLLSDRFSAERPKGSFSTLEIQRTEQGDSAMYLCASSARQGNNGYTFGSGTRLTVV.

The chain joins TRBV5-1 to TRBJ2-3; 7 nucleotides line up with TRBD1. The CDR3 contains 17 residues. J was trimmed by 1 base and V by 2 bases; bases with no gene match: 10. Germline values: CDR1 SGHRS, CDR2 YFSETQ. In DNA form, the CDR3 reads TGCGCCAGCAGCTTAACGACAGGGCTTGGGGGCACAGATACGCAGTATTTT. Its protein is CASSLTTGLGGTDTQYF.

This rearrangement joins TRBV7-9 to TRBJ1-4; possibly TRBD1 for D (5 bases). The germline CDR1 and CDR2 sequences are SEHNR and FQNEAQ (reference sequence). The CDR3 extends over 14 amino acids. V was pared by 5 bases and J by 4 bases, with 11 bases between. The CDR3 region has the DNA TGTGCCAGCAGCGAACAGGAGTTTAATGAAAAACTGTTTTTT. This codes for CASSEQEFNEKLFF.

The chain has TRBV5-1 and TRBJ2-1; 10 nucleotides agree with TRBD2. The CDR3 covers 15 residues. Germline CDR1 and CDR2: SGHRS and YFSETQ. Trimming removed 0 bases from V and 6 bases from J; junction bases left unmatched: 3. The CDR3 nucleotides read TGCGCCAGCAGCTTGGTGTCTAGCGGGGGCAATGAGCAGTTCTTC. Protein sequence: CASSLVSSGGNEQFF.